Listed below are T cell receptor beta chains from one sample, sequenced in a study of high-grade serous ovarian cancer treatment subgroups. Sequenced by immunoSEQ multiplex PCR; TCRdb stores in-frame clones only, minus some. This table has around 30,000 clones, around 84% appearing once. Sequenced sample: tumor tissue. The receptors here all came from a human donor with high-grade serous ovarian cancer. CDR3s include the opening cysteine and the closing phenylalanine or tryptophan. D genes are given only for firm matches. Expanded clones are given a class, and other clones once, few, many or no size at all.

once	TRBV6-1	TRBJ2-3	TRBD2	CASSETSGIGTDTQYF	TGTGCCAGCAGTGAAACTAGCGGGATTGGCACAGATACGCAGTATTTT
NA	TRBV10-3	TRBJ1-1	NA	CAISRDGDTEAFF	TGTGCCATCAGTCGGGACGGAGACACTGAAGCTTTCTTT
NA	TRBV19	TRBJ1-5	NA	CASNPIGKGTDQPQHF	TGTGCCAGTAACCCGATAGGGAAGGGTACAGATCAGCCCCAGCATTTT
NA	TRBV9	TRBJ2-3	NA	CASSAHTDTQYF	TGTGCCAGCAGCGCCCACACAGATACGCAGTATTTT
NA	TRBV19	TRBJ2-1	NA	CASSTRDGTYNEQFF	TGTGCCAGTAGTACCCGGGACGGCACCTACAATGAGCAGTTCTTC
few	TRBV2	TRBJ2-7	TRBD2	CASGRAYEQYF	TGTGCCAGCGGGAGGGCATACGAGCAGTACTTC
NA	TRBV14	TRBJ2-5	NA	CASSQGLLYQETQYF	TGTGCCAGCAGCCAAGGACTATTGTACCAAGAGACCCAGTACTTC
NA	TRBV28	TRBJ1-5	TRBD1	CASKTGLGNQPQHF	TGTGCCAGCAAGACAGGGTTGGGCAATCAGCCCCAGCATTTT
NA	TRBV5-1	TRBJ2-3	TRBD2	CASSLATSGRSDTQYF	TGCGCCAGCAGCTTGGCGACTAGCGGGAGGTCAGATACGCAGTATTTT
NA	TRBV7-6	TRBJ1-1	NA	CASSFGGRNTEAFF	TGTGCCAGCAGCTTTGGGGGCAGGAACACTGAAGCTTTCTTT
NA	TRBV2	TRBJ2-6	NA	CASSVNPPRVGAGANVLTF	TGTGCCAGCAGTGTAAACCCGCCTAGGGTGGGGGCTGGGGCCAACGTCCTGACTTTC
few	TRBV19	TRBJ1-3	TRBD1	CASNRGSSGNTIYF	TGTGCCAGCAACAGGGGGAGCTCTGGAAACACCATATATTTT
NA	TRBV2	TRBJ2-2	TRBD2	CASSVRAGVTGELFF	TGTGCCAGCAGTGTCAGAGCGGGAGTTACCGGGGAGCTGTTTTTT
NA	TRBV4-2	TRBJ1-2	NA	CASSQEQGGYTF	TGTGCCAGCAGCCAAGAACAGGGCGGCTACACCTTC
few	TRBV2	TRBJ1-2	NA	CASSSDTNYGYTF	TGTGCCAGCAGCTCCGACACAAACTATGGCTACACCTTC
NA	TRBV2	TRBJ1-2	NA	CASNRAQGLGYTF	TGTGCCAGCAACAGGGCTCAGGGCCTTGGCTACACCTTC
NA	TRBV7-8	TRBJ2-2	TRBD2	CASSLVAGANTGELFF	TGTGCCAGCAGCTTAGTAGCGGGCGCGAACACCGGGGAGCTGTTTTTT
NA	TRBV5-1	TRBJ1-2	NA	CASSRPGDYGYTF	TGCGCCAGCAGCCGCCCGGGGGACTATGGCTACACCTTC
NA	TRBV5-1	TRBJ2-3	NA	CASSLGQLSADTQYF	TGCGCCAGCAGCTTGGGACAGTTAAGCGCAGATACGCAGTATTTT
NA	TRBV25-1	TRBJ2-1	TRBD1	CASSGDRLNEQFF	TGTGCCAGCAGTGGGGACAGGCTGAATGAGCAGTTCTTC
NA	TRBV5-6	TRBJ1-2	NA	CASSLGVDPYGYTF	TGTGCCAGCAGCTTGGGGGTAGATCCGTATGGCTACACCTTC
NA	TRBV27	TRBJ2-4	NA	CASSPGSAKNIQYF	TGTGCCAGCAGTCCCGGTTCGGCCAAAAACATTCAGTACTTC
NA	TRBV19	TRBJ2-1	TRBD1	CASSTGTGAGYNEQFF	TGTGCCAGTAGTACCGGGACAGGGGCCGGGTACAATGAGCAGTTCTTC
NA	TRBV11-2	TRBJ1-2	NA	CASSSNPRRGYTF	TGTGCCAGCAGCTCGAACCCCAGGAGGGGCTACACCTTC
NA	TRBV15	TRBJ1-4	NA	CATSRGGAREKLFF	TGTGCCACCAGCAGAGGTGGGGCACGCGAAAAACTGTTTTTT
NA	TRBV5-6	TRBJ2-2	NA	CASSSGPTGELFF	TGTGCCAGCAGCTCGGGACCCACCGGGGAGCTGTTTTTT
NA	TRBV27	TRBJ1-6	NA	CASSRGGTDSPLHF	TGTGCCAGCAGTAGGGGGGGAACGGATTCACCCCTCCACTTT
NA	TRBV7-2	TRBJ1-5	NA	CASSLWVVNQPQHF	TGTGCCAGCAGCTTATGGGTTGTGAATCAGCCCCAGCATTTT
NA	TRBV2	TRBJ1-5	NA	CASSERVGRRNSNQPQHF	TGTGCCAGCAGTGAGAGAGTGGGCAGGAGAAATAGCAATCAGCCCCAGCATTTT